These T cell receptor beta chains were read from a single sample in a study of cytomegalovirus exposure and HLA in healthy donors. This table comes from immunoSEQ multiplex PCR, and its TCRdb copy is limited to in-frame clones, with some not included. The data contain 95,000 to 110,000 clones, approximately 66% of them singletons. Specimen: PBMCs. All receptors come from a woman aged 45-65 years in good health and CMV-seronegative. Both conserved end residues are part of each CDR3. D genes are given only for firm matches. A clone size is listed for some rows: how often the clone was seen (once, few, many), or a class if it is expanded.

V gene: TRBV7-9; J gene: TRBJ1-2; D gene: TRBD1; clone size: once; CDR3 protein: CASSLGDRGYGYTF; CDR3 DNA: TGTGCCAGCAGCTTAGGGGACAGGGGCTATGGCTACACCTTC
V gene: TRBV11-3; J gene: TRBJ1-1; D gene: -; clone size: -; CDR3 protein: CASSATGRGEAFF; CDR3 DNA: TGTGCCAGCAGCGCTACAGGGCGTGGGGAAGCTTTCTTT
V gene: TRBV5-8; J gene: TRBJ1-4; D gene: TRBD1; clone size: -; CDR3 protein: CASSQGQGRNEKLFF; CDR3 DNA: TGTGCCAGCAGTCAAGGACAGGGAAGGAATGAAAAACTGTTTTTT
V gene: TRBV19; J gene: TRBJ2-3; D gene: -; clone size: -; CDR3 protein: CASSPSPGTDTQYF; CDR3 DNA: TGTGCCAGTAGTCCAAGCCCGGGCACAGATACGCAGTATTTT
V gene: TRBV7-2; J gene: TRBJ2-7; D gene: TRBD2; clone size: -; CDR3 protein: CASSLASGRAEEQYF; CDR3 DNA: TGTGCCAGCAGCTTAGCCAGCGGGAGGGCCGAGGAGCAGTACTTC
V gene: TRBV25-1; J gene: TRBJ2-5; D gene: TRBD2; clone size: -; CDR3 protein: CASSEGRVAGTGETQYF; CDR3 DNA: TGTGCCAGCAGTGAAGGTCGAGTAGCGGGAACAGGAGAGACCCAGTACTTC
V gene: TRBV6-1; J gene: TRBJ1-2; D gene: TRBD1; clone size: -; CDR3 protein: CASSDTGGRSHGYTF; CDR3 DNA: TGTGCCAGCAGTGATACAGGGGGGAGGTCTCATGGCTACACCTTC
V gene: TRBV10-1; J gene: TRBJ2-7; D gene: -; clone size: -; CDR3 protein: CASGSGTRGPFEQYF; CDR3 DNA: TGCGCCAGCGGATCCGGGACACGCGGGCCCTTCGAGCAGTACTTC
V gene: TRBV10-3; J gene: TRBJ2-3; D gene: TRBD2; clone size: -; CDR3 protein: CAISEASGGRTDTQYF; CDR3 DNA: TGTGCCATCAGTGAGGCTAGCGGGGGGCGCACAGATACGCAGTATTTT
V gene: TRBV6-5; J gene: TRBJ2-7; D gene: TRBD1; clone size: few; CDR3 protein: CASRKYGTVYEQYF; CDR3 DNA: TGTGCCAGCAGAAAGTACGGGACAGTCTACGAGCAGTACTTC